This T cell receptor beta chain originates from a study of shared clonotypes between healthy human individuals. This clone came up once. The antigen remains undetermined. The germline gene is not matched at one end of the junction; a read error may be the cause. Study-level findings and limits: Sorted-subset samples were not fully sequenced, rarefaction indicated.

The CDR3 extends over 16 amino acids. In germline, CDR1 is KGHSH, CDR2 LQKENI. TCRdb's table, derived via immunoSEQ multiplex PCR, lists solely in-frame clones and lacks some. The sample lists approximately 530,000 clones; around 95% were seen once. The source of this sequence is a woman aged 25 to 39 in good health. The chain uses TRBV18 and TRBJ2-1; D may be TRBD1 or TRBD2 (6 bases each). The material sequenced was naive CD4+ T cells sorted from blood. Subset of the sample: CD45RA+ positively selected. The CDR3 DNA follows: TGTGCCAGCTCACCACCACGGGGGCGGGTAGTGGCGGGCCCCCTCTTC. It encodes CASSPPRGRVVAGPLF.